This T cell receptor (beta chain) emerged from a study of blood T cells in healthy people across ages. The second PCR ran 7 to 11 cycles with a sample-barcoded 5' primer and J-beta primers. TCRdb re-derived calls from the 5' RACE reads in MiXCR, one entry per CDR3 protein. Of more than 750,000 distinct CDR3 sequences in the sample, just under 30% were seen once. V shed 4 bases and J shed 1 base, with 13 bases lying between them. CDR1 SGHTA and CDR2 FQGNSA come from the germline V gene. The CDR3 is 15 amino acids. These records were also assigned to another study, of T cells of mothers and their children.

The V call is TRBV7-2, the J call TRBJ1-2; TRBD1 might be the D (6 bases). The clonotype was recovered from a woman in her thirties or forties in good health. Material: blood. CDR3 in amino acids: CASSSSTGRNYGYTF. Written as DNA, the CDR3 is TGTGCCAGCAGCTCCTCGACAGGACGTAACTATGGCTACACCTTC. Full variable domain (remainder filled in from reference TRBV7-2 and TRBJ1-2): GAGVSQSPSNKVTEKGKDVELRCDPISGHTALYWYRQSLGQGLEFLIYFQGNSAPDKSGLPSDRFSAERTGGSVSTLTIQRTQQEDSAVYLCASSSSTGRNYGYTFGSGTRLTVV.